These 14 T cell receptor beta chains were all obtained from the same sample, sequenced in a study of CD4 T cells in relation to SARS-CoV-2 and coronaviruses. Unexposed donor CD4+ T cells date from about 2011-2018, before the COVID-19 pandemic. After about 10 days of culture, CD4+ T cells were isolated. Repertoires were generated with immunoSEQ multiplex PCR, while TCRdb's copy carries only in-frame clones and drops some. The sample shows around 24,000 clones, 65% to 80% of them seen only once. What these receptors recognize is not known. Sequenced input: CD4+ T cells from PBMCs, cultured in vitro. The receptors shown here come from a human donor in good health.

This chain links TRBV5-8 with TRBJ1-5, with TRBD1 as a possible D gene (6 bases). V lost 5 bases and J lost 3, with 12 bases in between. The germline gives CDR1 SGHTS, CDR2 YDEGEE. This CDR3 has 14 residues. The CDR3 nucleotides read TGTGCCAGCAGACGCCGGGACACCAATCAGCCCCAGCATTTT. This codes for CASRRRDTNQPQHF.

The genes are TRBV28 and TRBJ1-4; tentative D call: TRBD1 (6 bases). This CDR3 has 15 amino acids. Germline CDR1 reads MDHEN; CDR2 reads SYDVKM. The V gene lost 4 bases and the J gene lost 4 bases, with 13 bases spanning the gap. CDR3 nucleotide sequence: TGTGCCAGCAGTTCACAGGGACAAGATAATGAAAAACTGTTTTTT. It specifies CASSSQGQDNEKLFF.

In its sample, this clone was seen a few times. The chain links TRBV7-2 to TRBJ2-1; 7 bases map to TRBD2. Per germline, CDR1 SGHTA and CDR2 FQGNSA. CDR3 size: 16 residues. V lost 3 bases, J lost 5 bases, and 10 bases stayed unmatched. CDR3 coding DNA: TGTGCCAGCAGCTTCATCACGGGAGGCGTGGACAATGAGCAGTTCTTC. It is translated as CASSFITGGVDNEQFF.

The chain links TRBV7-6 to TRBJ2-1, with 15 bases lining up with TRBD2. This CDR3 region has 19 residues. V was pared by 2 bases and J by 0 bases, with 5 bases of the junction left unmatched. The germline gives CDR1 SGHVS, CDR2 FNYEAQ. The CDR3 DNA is TGTGCCAGCAGCTTATTTGGGACTAGCGGGGGGAGCTCCTACAATGAGCAGTTCTTC. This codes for CASSLFGTSGGSSYNEQFF. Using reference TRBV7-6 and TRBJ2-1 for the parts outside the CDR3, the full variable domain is GAGVSQSPRYKVTKRGQDVALRCDPISGHVSLYWYRQALGQGPEFLTYFNYEAQQDKSGLPNDRFSAERPEGSISTLTIQRTEQRDSAMYRCASSLFGTSGGSSYNEQFFGPGTRLTVL.

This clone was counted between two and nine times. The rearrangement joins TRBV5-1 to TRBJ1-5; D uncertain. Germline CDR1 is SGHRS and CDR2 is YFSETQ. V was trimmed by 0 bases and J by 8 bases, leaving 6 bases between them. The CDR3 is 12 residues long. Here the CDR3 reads CASSLEEEPQHF. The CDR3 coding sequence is TGCGCCAGCAGCTTGGAAGAGGAGCCCCAGCATTTT.

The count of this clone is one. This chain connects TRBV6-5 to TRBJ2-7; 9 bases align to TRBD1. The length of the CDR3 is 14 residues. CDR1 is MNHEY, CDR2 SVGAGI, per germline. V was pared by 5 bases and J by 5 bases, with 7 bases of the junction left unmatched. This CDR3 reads CASSTETGGDEQYF. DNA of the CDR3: TGTGCCAGCAGTACCGAAACAGGGGGCGACGAGCAGTACTTC.

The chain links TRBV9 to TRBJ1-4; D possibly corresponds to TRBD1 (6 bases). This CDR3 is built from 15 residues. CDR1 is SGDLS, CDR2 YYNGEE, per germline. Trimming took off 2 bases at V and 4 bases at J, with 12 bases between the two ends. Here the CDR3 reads CASSVGAGSNEKLFF. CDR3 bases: TGTGCCAGCAGCGTGGGGGCAGGTAGTAATGAAAAACTGTTTTTT.

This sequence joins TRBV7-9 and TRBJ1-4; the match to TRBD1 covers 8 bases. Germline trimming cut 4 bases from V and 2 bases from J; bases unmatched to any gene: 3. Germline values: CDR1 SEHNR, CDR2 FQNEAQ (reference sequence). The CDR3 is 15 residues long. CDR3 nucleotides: TGTGCCAGCAGCTCCCGACAGGGGACTAATGAAAAACTGTTTTTT. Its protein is CASSSRQGTNEKLFF.

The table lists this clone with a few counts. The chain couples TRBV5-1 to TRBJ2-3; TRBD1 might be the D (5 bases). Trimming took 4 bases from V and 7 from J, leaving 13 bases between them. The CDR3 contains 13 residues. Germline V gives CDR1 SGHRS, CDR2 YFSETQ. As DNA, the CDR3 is TGCGCCAGCAGCACTGTTCCAGGGAATACGCAGTATTTT. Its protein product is CASSTVPGNTQYF.

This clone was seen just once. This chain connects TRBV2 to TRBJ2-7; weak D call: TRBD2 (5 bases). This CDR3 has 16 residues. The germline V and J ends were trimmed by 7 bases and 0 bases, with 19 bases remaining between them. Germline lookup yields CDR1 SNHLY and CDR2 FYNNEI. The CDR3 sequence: CASMRERTESSYEQYF. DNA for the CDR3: TGTGCCAGCATGAGGGAGAGGACCGAGAGCTCCTACGAGCAGTACTTC.

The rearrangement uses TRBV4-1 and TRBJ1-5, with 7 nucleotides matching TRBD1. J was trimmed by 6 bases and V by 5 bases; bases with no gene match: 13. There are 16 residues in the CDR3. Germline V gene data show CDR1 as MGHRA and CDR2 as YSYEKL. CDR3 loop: CASSDAFTGVSQPQHF. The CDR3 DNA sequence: TGCGCCAGCAGCGATGCCTTTACAGGGGTTAGTCAGCCCCAGCATTTT.

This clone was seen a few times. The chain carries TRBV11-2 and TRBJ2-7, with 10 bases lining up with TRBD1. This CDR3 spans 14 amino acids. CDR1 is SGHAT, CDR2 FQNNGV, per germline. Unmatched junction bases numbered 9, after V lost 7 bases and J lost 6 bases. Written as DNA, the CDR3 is TGTGCCAGCACCGGCGGGACAGGGGCTGCCGAGCAGTACTTC. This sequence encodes CASTGGTGAAEQYF.

The CDR3 bases are TGTGCCAGCAGCCACAGGGGAGGCAATCAGCCCCAGCATTTT. Its translation is CASSHRGGNQPQHF. The rearrangement uses TRBV3-1 (or the pseudogene TRBV3-2) and TRBJ1-5; tentatively, D is TRBD1 (6 bases). Trimming took 3 bases from V and 2 from J, leaving 8 bases between them. The V gene's germline CDR1 is LGHDT and CDR2 YNNKEL (reference sequence). This CDR3 has 14 amino acids.

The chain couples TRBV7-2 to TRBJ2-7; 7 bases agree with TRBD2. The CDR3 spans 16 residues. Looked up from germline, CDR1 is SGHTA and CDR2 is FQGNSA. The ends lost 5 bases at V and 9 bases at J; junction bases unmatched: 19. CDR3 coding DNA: TGTGCCAGCAGCCCGGAGGACTCGGGAGGAGTTTTCCGGCAGTACTTC. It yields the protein CASSPEDSGGVFRQYF.